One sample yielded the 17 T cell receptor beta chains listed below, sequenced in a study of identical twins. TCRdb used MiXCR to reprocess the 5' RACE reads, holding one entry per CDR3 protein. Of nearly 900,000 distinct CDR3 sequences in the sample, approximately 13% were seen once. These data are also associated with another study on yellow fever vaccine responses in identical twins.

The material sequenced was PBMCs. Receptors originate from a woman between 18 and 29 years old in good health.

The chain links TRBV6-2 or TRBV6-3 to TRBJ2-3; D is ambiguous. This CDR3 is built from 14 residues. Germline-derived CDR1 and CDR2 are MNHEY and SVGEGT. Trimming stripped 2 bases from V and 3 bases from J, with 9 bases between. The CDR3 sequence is CASSYERVTDTQYF. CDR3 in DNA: TGTGCCAGCAGTTACGAAAGGGTGACAGATACGCAGTATTTT.

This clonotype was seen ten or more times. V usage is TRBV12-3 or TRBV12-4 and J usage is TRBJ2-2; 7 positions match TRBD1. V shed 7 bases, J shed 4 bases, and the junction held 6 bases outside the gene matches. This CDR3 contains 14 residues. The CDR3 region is CASILDRFTGELFF. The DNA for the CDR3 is TGTGCCAGCATCCTGGACAGGTTCACCGGGGAGCTGTTTTTT.

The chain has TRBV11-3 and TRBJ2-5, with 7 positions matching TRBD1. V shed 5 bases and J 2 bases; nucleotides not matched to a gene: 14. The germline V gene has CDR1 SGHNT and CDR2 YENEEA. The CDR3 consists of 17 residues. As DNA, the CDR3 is TGTGCCAGCAGCCATCTTGGTCCCAAGGGACAGCAAGAGACCCAGTACTTC. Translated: CASSHLGPKGQQETQYF.

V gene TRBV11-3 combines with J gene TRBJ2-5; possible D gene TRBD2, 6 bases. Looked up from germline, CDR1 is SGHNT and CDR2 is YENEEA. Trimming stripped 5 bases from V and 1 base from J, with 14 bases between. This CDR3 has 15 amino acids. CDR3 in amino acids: CASSPEMRGQETQYF. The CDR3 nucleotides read TGTGCCAGCAGCCCTGAAATGCGGGGCCAAGAGACCCAGTACTTC.

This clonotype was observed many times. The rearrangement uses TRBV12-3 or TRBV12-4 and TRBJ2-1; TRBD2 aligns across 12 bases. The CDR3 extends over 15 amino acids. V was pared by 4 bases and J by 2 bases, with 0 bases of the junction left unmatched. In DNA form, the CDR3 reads TGTGCCAGCAGTTCTAGCGGGAGGGCCTACAATGAGCAGTTCTTC. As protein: CASSSSGRAYNEQFF.

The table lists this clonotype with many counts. CDR3 nucleotide sequence: TGTGCCAGCAGTTTCGTTAGCACAGATACGCAGTATTTT. Translating it yields CASSFVSTDTQYF. The genes are TRBV12-3 or TRBV12-4 and TRBJ2-3, with unresolved D. The CDR3 contains 13 residues. V was clipped by 3 bases and J by 0 bases, with 4 bases between them.

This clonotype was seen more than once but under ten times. The CDR3 protein is CSAIGGLSNYGYTF. In DNA, the CDR3 is TGCAGTGCTATCGGCGGGCTCTCTAACTATGGCTACACCTTC. The chain combines TRBV20-1 with TRBJ1-2; D is ambiguous. This CDR3 spans 14 amino acids. Germline CDR1 DFQATT, CDR2 SNEGSKA (reference sequence). The germline V and J ends were trimmed by 4 bases and 0 bases, with 12 bases remaining between them.

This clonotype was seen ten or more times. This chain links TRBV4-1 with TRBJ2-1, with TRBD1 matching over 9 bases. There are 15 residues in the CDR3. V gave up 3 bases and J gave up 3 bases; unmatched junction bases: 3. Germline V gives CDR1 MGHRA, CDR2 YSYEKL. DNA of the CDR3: TGCGCCAGCAGCCACACGACAGGGGGCTACAATGAGCAGTTCTTC. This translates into CASSHTTGGYNEQFF.

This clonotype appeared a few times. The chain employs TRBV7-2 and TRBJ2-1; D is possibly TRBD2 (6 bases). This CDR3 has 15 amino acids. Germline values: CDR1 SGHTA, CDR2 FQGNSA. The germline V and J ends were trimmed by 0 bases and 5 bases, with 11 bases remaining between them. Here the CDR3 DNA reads TGTGCCAGCAGCTTAGCGGTACTAGCAAACAATGAGCAGTTCTTC. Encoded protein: CASSLAVLANNEQFF. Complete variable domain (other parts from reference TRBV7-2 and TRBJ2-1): GAGVSQSPSNKVTEKGKDVELRCDPISGHTALYWYRQSLGQGLEFLIYFQGNSAPDKSGLPSDRFSAERTGGSVSTLTIQRTQQEDSAVYLCASSLAVLANNEQFFGPGTRLTVL.

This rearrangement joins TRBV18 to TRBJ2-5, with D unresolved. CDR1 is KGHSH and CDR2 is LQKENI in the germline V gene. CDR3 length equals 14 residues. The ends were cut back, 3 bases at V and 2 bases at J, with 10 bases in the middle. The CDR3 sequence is CASSPPPQQETQYF. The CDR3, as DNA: TGTGCCAGCTCACCCCCACCGCAGCAAGAGACCCAGTACTTC.

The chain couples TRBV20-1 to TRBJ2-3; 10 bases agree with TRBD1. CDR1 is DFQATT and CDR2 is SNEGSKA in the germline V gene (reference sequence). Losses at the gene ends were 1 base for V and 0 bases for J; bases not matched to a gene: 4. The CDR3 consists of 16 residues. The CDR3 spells CSARAGTGVSTDTQYF. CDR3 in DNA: TGCAGTGCTAGAGCAGGGACAGGGGTGAGCACAGATACGCAGTATTTT.

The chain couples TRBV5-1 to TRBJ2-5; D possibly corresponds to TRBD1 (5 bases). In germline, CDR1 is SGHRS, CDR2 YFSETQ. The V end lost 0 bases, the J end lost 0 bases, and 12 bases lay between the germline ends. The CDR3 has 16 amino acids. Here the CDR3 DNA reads TGCGCCAGCAGCTTGGACGGCCGCAGGGACCAAGAGACCCAGTACTTC. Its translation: CASSLDGRRDQETQYF.

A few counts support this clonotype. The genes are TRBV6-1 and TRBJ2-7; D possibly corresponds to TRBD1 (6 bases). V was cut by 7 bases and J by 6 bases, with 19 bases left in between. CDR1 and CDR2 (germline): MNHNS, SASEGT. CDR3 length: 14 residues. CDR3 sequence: CASTPTGLRGEQYF. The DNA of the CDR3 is TGTGCCAGCACCCCCACAGGGCTCAGGGGCGAGCAGTACTTC.

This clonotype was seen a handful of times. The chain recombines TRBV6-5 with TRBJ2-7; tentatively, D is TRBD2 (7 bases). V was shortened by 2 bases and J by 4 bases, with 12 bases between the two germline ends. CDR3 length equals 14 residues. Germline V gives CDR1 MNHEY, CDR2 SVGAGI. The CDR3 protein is CASSYGGAVYEQYF. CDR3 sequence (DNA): TGTGCCAGCAGTTACGGGGGGGCTGTGTACGAGCAGTACTTC.

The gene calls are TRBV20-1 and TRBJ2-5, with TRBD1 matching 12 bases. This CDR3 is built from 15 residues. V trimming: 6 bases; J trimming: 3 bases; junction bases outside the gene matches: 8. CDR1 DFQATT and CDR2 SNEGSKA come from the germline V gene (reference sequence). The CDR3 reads CSARDRGRPEETQYF. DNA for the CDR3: TGCAGTGCCCGGGACAGGGGGCGGCCCGAAGAGACCCAGTACTTC.

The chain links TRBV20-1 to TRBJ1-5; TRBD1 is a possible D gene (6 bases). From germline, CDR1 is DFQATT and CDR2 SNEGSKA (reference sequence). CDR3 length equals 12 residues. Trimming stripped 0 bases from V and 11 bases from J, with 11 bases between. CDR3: CSARDPGAAQHF. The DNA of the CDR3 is TGCAGTGCTAGAGATCCGGGGGCTGCCCAGCATTTT.

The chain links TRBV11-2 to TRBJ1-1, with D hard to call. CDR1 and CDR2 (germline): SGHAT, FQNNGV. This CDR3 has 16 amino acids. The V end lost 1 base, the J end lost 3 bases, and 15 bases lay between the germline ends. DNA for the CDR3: TGTGCCAGCAGCTTAGTTCCGGCGTTGAAGTACACTGAAGCTTTCTTT. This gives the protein CASSLVPALKYTEAFF.